This TCR beta chain was captured by sequencing in a study of post-analysis software for immune sequencing data. Germline assignment: CDR1 KGHDR and CDR2 SFDVKD. This CDR3 contains 13 residues. Losses at the gene ends were 9 bases for V and 6 bases for J; bases not matched to a gene: 6. A remark on this clonotype: Its antigen is still unknown.

Included in the TCR beta cDNA libraries were unique molecular identifiers. TCRdb redid the calling of the PCR reads with MiXCR, one entry per CDR3 protein. The table has some 690,000 distinct CDR3 sequences, approximately 59% seen once. Study-wide points: Controls had significantly higher normalized Chao1 diversity than multiple sclerosis patients. There were about five TRBV segments more frequent in patients than controls, and TRBV5-6, TRBV5-1 and TRBV20-1 were among them.

The source material was blood. The V and J genes are TRBV24-1 and TRBJ2-1; 8 bases are shared with TRBD2. This receptor was taken from a girl aged 2-10 years with multiple sclerosis. CDR3 region: CATQLAESNEQFF. The CDR3 nucleotides are TGTGCCACCCAACTAGCGGAGTCCAATGAGCAGTTCTTC.